A selection of T cell receptor beta chains follows, all from one sample in a study of blood T cell repertoires in COVID-19. Data came from immunoSEQ multiplex PCR; TCRdb stores just in-frame clones and leaves some out. The table lists around 60,000 clones, around nine tenths of them singletons. The specimen was peripheral blood. The source is a human donor in a cohort sampled during active COVID-19. CDR3s include the opening cysteine and the closing phenylalanine or tryptophan. A D gene is named only where the DNA matches it firmly. Size values are once, few and many counts, or a class for expanded clones, and some rows have none.

d_gene: TRBD2; j_gene: TRBJ2-1; abundance: .; v_gene: TRBV11-3; CDR3nt: TGTGCCAGCAACGAAGCGGGGCGACACAATGAGCAGTTCTTC; CDR3aa: CASNEAGRHNEQFF
d_gene: .; j_gene: TRBJ1-5; abundance: .; v_gene: TRBV2; CDR3nt: TGTGCCAGCAGTGAAGCGCTTCGGTTTCAGCCCCAGCATTTT; CDR3aa: CASSEALRFQPQHF
d_gene: TRBD1; j_gene: TRBJ1-2; abundance: .; v_gene: TRBV5-6; CDR3nt: TGTGCCAGCAGCACGACAGGGTTCGTAGATGGGGGCTACACCTTC; CDR3aa: CASSTTGFVDGGYTF
d_gene: .; j_gene: TRBJ1-2; abundance: .; v_gene: TRBV7-8; CDR3nt: TGTGCCAGCAGCTTAGTTCCAGGGCGCGGCTACACCTTC; CDR3aa: CASSLVPGRGYTF
d_gene: .; j_gene: TRBJ1-3; abundance: once; v_gene: TRBV6-2/TRBV6-3; CDR3nt: TGTGCCAGCAGTTACGGGGCGCGTGGAAACACCATATATTTT; CDR3aa: CASSYGARGNTIYF
d_gene: .; j_gene: TRBJ1-1; abundance: .; v_gene: TRBV5-4; CDR3nt: TGTGCCAGCAGGGGGGGGCACACTGAAGCTTTCTTT; CDR3aa: CASRGGHTEAFF
d_gene: .; j_gene: TRBJ2-5; abundance: .; v_gene: TRBV28; CDR3nt: TGTGCCAGCAGTTTGGTAACGAACGGAGAGACCCAGTACTTC; CDR3aa: CASSLVTNGETQYF
d_gene: TRBD2; j_gene: TRBJ2-1; abundance: once; v_gene: TRBV2; CDR3nt: TGTGCCACCCTAAGCGGGGAGAACAATGAGCAGTTCTTC; CDR3aa: CATLSGENNEQFF
d_gene: TRBD2; j_gene: TRBJ2-7; abundance: .; v_gene: TRBV15; CDR3nt: TGTGCCACCAGCAGAGATAACGCTAGCGGGAGCCGGAGGGCGAGGTTC; CDR3aa: CATSRDNASGSRRARF
d_gene: .; j_gene: TRBJ1-1; abundance: .; v_gene: TRBV4-1; CDR3nt: TGCGCCAGCAGCCAAGGGACGGGGATGAACACTGAAGCTTTCTTT; CDR3aa: CASSQGTGMNTEAFF
d_gene: .; j_gene: TRBJ1-6; abundance: .; v_gene: TRBV6-5; CDR3nt: TGTGCCAGCAGTTACGAGGGAGGATCACCCCTCCACTTT; CDR3aa: CASSYEGGSPLHF
d_gene: .; j_gene: TRBJ1-2; abundance: .; v_gene: TRBV18; CDR3nt: TGTGCCAGCTCACCCGGGGCAGGGGCCTATGGCTACACCTTC; CDR3aa: CASSPGAGAYGYTF
d_gene: .; j_gene: TRBJ2-7; abundance: .; v_gene: TRBV13; CDR3nt: TGTGCCAGCAGCCAAAGGGGCCAGGACAACTCCTACGAGCAGTACTTC; CDR3aa: CASSQRGQDNSYEQYF
d_gene: TRBD1; j_gene: TRBJ1-6; abundance: .; v_gene: TRBV10-3; CDR3nt: TGTGCCATCAGTGAGTCTGGGACAGCGATTAATAATTCACCCCTCCACTTT; CDR3aa: CAISESGTAINNSPLHF
d_gene: TRBD1; j_gene: TRBJ2-2; abundance: .; v_gene: TRBV6-5; CDR3nt: TGTGCCAGCAGTTACCAGGGGGCGTTGGTCCCCGGGGAGCTGTTTTTT; CDR3aa: CASSYQGALVPGELFF
d_gene: TRBD1; j_gene: TRBJ2-3; abundance: .; v_gene: TRBV4-3; CDR3nt: TGCGCCAGCAGCCAAGTCCTAGACAGGGGAAGAAATACGCAGTATTTT; CDR3aa: CASSQVLDRGRNTQYF
d_gene: TRBD2; j_gene: TRBJ2-3; abundance: .; v_gene: TRBV6-5; CDR3nt: TGTGCCAGCAGTCCATTCTTACGGGAGGCAGATACGCAGTATTTT; CDR3aa: CASSPFLREADTQYF
d_gene: TRBD2; j_gene: TRBJ2-1; abundance: .; v_gene: TRBV6-5; CDR3nt: TGTGCCAGCGCTCGGGTGGCTAGCGGGGTAAATGAGCAGTTCTTC; CDR3aa: CASARVASGVNEQFF
d_gene: TRBD2; j_gene: TRBJ2-1; abundance: .; v_gene: TRBV4-2; CDR3nt: TGTGCCAGCAGCAGGACTAGCGGAACATACAATGAGCAGTTCTTC; CDR3aa: CASSRTSGTYNEQFF
d_gene: TRBD1; j_gene: TRBJ2-7; abundance: .; v_gene: TRBV5-4; CDR3nt: TGTGCCAGCAGCTCCCCGGACAGGCCCCCCGCCGAGCAGTACTTC; CDR3aa: CASSSPDRPPAEQYF
d_gene: TRBD2; j_gene: TRBJ2-2; abundance: .; v_gene: TRBV27; CDR3nt: TGTGCCAGCAGTTTATCTTACCTAGCGGGAGGGCTGAGCGGGGAGCTGTTTTTT; CDR3aa: CASSLSYLAGGLSGELFF
d_gene: TRBD1; j_gene: TRBJ1-2; abundance: .; v_gene: TRBV5-1; CDR3nt: TGCGCCAGCAGCGGAGGGGGCGCAAGCTATGGCTACACCTTC; CDR3aa: CASSGGGASYGYTF
d_gene: .; j_gene: TRBJ2-7; abundance: .; v_gene: TRBV27; CDR3nt: TGTGCCAGCAGTCCTGGGACTCGGGTGGGCGAGCAGTACTTC; CDR3aa: CASSPGTRVGEQYF
d_gene: .; j_gene: TRBJ2-7; abundance: .; v_gene: TRBV18; CDR3nt: TGTGCCAGCTCTTTCGGAGACGAGCAGTACTTC; CDR3aa: CASSFGDEQYF
d_gene: .; j_gene: TRBJ1-4; abundance: .; v_gene: TRBV11-2; CDR3nt: TGTGCCAGCAGCTTAGATTTTGGGGCAGGAGAACTGTTTTTT; CDR3aa: CASSLDFGAGELFF
d_gene: .; j_gene: TRBJ1-1; abundance: once; v_gene: TRBV2; CDR3nt: TGTGCCAGCATGACAGACATGAACACTGAAGCTTTCTTT; CDR3aa: CASMTDMNTEAFF
d_gene: TRBD1; j_gene: TRBJ2-2; abundance: .; v_gene: TRBV7-3; CDR3nt: TGTGCCAGCAGCTTAATAGGGGGCGAATCCGGGGAGCTGTTTTTT; CDR3aa: CASSLIGGESGELFF
d_gene: TRBD1; j_gene: TRBJ2-7; abundance: .; v_gene: TRBV30; CDR3nt: TGTGCCTGGAGGGGGACAGAAATTAACTACGAGCAGTACTTC; CDR3aa: CAWRGTEINYEQYF
d_gene: TRBD2; j_gene: TRBJ2-3; abundance: .; v_gene: TRBV7-6; CDR3nt: TGTGCCAGCAGATCGCGCGGGGGACCACGGGGGATCACAGATACGCAGTATTTT; CDR3aa: CASRSRGGPRGITDTQYF
d_gene: .; j_gene: TRBJ2-5; abundance: .; v_gene: TRBV7-8; CDR3nt: TGTGCCAGCAGCTTACTAGTCGGTGGCGGTCTGCAAGAGACCCAGTACTTC; CDR3aa: CASSLLVGGGLQETQYF
d_gene: TRBD2; j_gene: TRBJ2-7; abundance: .; v_gene: TRBV7-2; CDR3nt: TGTGCCAGCAGCTTACCCCGGGACTACGGGATGGAGCAGTACTTC; CDR3aa: CASSLPRDYGMEQYF
d_gene: .; j_gene: TRBJ2-7; abundance: once; v_gene: TRBV3-1/TRBV3-2; CDR3nt: TGTGCCAGCAGCCAGTTCGGAGCGGTGGGCTACGAGCAGTACTTC; CDR3aa: CASSQFGAVGYEQYF
d_gene: .; j_gene: TRBJ2-5; abundance: .; v_gene: TRBV28; CDR3nt: .; CDR3aa: CASSFLAEETQYF
d_gene: TRBD2; j_gene: TRBJ2-7; abundance: .; v_gene: TRBV27; CDR3nt: TGTGCCAGCGCAACGGGGGGTGCCTACGAGCAGTACTTC; CDR3aa: CASATGGAYEQYF
d_gene: .; j_gene: TRBJ1-3; abundance: .; v_gene: TRBV28; CDR3nt: TGTGCCAGCAGATCGCTCCCTATCGGAAACACCATATATTTT; CDR3aa: CASRSLPIGNTIYF
d_gene: .; j_gene: TRBJ1-6; abundance: once; v_gene: TRBV19; CDR3nt: TGTGCCAGTAGCTCCTCGTGGGGGGATCTGAGCTCACCCCTCCACTTT; CDR3aa: CASSSSWGDLSSPLHF
d_gene: TRBD1; j_gene: TRBJ2-7; abundance: .; v_gene: TRBV3-1/TRBV3-2; CDR3nt: TGTGCCAGCAGCCAGAGGGGACAGATAAAATCCTACGAGCAGTACTTC; CDR3aa: CASSQRGQIKSYEQYF